This entry lists 2 T cell receptor beta chains sequenced from one sample in a study of post-analysis software for immune sequencing data. Study results and caveats: Comparison of patients with controls showed five TRBV segments more frequent in patients, TRBV5-6, TRBV5-1 and TRBV20-1 among them.

Antigens of these TCRs are unknown. Presence of unique molecular identifiers characterized the TCR beta cDNA libraries. MiXCR, applied by TCRdb to the PCR reads, yields one record per CDR3 protein. The sample holds fewer than 900,000 distinct CDR3 sequences, just over 45% seen once. Material: blood. These receptors originate from a girl aged 10 to 17 with multiple sclerosis.

The chain uses TRBV20-1 and TRBJ1-2, with 12 bases fitting TRBD1. CDR3 length: 15 residues. The ends lost 5 bases at V and 4 bases at J; junction bases unmatched: 8. CDR1 and CDR2 from the germline V gene are DFQATT and SNEGSKA (reference sequence). Written as DNA, the CDR3 is TGCAGTGCTGCCGGGGGACAGGGGGCTCTCTATGGCTACACCTTC. Protein: CSAAGGQGALYGYTF.

The chain employs TRBV12-3 or TRBV12-4 and TRBJ1-2, with D maybe TRBD1 (5 bases). The CDR3 is 13 residues long. Trimming shortened V by 8 bases and J by 6 bases, and 16 bases separated the two germline ends. The CDR3 sequence: CASAPVRDDGYTF. CDR3 nucleotides: TGTGCCAGCGCCCCCGTCAGGGACGATGGCTACACCTTC.